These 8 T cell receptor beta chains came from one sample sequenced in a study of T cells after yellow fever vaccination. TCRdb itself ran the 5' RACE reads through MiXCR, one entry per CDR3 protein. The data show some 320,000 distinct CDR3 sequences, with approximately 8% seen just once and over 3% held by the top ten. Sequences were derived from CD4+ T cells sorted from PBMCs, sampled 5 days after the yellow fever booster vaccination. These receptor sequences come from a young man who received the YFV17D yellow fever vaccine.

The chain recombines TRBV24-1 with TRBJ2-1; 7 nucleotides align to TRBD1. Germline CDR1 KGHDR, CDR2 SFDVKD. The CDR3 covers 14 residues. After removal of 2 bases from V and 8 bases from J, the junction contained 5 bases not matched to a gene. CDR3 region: CATSDSTGFDEQFF. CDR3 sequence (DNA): TGTGCCACCAGTGATTCGACAGGGTTCGATGAGCAGTTCTTC.

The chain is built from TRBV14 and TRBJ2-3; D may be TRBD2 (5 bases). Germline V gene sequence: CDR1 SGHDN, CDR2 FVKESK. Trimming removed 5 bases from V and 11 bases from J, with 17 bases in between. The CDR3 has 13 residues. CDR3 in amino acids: CASSSRVREGQYF. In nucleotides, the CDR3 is TGTGCCAGCAGCTCCCGGGTTCGCGAGGGGCAGTATTTT. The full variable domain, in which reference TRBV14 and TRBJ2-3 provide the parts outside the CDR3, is EAGVTQFPSHSVIEKGQTVTLRCDPISGHDNLYWYRRVMGKEIKFLLHFVKESKQDESGMPNNRFLAERTGGTYSTLKVQPAELEDSGVYFCASSSRVREGQYFGPGTRLTVL.

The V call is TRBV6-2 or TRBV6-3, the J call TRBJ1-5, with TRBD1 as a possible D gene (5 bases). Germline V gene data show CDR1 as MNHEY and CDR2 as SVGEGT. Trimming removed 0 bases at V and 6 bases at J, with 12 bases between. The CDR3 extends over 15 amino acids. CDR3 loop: CASSYSTMGVQPQHF. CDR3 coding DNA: TGTGCCAGCAGTTACTCGACAATGGGGGTTCAGCCCCAGCATTTT.

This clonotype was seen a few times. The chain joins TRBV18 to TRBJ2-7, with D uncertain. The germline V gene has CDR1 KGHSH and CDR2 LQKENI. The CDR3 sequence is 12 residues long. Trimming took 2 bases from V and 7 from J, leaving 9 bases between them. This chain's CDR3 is CASSPGSEEQYF. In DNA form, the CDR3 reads TGTGCCAGCTCACCAGGGTCGGAAGAGCAGTACTTC.

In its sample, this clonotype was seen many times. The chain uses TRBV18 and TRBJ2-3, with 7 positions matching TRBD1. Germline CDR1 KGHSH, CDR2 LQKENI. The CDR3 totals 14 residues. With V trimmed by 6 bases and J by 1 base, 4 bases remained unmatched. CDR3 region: CASSRGLRTDTQYF. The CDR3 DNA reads TGTGCCAGCTCTAGGGGGCTTCGCACAGATACGCAGTATTTT.

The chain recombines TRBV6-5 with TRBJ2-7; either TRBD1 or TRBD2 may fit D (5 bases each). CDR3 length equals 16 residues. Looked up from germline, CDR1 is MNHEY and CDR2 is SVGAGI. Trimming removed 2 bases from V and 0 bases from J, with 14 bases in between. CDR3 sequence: CASSYRPGRNSYEQYF. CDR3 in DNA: TGTGCCAGCAGTTACCGTCCGGGGCGGAACTCCTACGAGCAGTACTTC.

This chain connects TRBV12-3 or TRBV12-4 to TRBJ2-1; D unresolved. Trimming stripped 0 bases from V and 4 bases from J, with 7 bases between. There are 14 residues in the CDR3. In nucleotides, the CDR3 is TGTGCCAGCAGTTTAGCGCGTCTGTACAATGAGCAGTTCTTC. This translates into CASSLARLYNEQFF.

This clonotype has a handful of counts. CDR3: CASIRARTGELFF. The CDR3 nucleotides are TGTGCCAGCATAAGGGCGAGAACCGGGGAGCTGTTTTTT. The chain recombines TRBV12-3 or TRBV12-4 with TRBJ2-2; D not resolved. The V and J ends lost 7 bases and 5 bases respectively, with 11 bases between them. The CDR3 contains 13 residues.